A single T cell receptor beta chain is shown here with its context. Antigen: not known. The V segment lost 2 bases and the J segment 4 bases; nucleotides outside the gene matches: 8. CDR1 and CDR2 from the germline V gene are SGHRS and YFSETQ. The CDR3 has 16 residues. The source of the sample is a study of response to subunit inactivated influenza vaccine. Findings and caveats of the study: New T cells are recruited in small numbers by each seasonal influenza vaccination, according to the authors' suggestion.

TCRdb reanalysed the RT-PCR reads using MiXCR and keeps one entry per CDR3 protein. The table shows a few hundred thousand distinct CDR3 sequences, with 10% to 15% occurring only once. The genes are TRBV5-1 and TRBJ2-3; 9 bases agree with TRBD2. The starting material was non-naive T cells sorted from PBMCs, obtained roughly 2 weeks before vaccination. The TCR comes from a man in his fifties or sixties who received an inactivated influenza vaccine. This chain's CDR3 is CASSFGRAGGPDTQYF. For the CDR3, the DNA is TGCGCCAGCAGCTTTGGTAGGGCGGGGGGGCCAGATACGCAGTATTTT. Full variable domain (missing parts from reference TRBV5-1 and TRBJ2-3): KAGVTQTPRYLIKTRGQQVTLSCSPISGHRSVSWYQQTPGQGLQFLFEYFSETQRNKGNFPGRFSGRQFSNSRSEMNVSTLELGDSALYLCASSFGRAGGPDTQYFGPGTRLTVL.